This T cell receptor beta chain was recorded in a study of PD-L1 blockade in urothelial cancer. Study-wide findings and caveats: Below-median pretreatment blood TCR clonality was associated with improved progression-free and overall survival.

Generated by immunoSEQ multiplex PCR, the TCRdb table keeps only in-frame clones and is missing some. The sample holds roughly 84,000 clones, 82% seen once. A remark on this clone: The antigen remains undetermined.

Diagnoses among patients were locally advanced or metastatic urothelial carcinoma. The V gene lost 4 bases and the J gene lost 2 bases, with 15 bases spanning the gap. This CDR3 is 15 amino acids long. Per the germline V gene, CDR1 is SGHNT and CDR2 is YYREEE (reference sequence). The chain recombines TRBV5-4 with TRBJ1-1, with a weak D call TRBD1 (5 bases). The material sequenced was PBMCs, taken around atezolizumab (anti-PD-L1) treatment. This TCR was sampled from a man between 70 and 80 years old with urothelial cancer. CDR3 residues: CASSPPGLTNTEAFF. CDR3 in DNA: TGTGCCAGCAGCCCACCGGGACTGACCAACACTGAAGCTTTCTTT.